Included here is one TCR beta chain sequence, with context. The antigen remains unidentified. Within the sample, other DNA sequences also encode this same CDR3. This sample is part of a study of Tregs in tolerant kidney transplant recipients. Germline assignment: CDR1 MNHEY and CDR2 SMNVEV (reference sequence). V lost 3 bases and J 0 bases, leaving 6 bases between the germline ends. This CDR3 has 13 amino acids. Measured with immunoSEQ multiplex PCR; TCRdb has only the in-frame clones, and not every one. The sample has 90,000 or so clones, just over 90% seen once; the top ten hold roughly 5%. Regarding the study as a whole: Expanding Tregs on activated donor B cells appeared to best identify donor-specific TCRbeta clones. The small number of patients limits these findings pending further validation.

The sequenced sample consisted of CD8+ T cells from blood. This TCR was sampled from a human donor in good health. This chain uses TRBV27 with TRBJ2-7; D may match TRBD1 or TRBD2 (5 bases each). The CDR3 bases are TGTGCCAGCAGTTTTGGGGGCTCCTACGAGCAGTACTTC. It specifies CASSFGGSYEQYF.